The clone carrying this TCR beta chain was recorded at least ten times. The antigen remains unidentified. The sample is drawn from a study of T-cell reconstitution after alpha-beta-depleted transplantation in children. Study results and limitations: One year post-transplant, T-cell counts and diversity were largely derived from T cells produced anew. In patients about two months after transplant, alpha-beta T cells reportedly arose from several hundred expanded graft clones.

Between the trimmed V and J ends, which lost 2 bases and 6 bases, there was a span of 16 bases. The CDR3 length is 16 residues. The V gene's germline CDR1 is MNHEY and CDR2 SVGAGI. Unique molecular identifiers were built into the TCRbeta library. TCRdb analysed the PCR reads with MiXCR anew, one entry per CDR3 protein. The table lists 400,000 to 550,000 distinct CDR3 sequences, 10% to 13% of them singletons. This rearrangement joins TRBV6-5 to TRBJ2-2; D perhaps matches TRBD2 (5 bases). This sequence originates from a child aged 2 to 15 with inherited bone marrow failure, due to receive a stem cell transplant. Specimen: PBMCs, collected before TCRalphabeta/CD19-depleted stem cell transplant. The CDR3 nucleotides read TGTGCCAGCAGTTACAACTGGTTGGCGGGTGCCGGGGAGCTGTTTTTT. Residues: CASSYNWLAGAGELFF.